The 20 T cell receptor beta chains below were found in one sample sequenced in a study of blood T cell repertoires in COVID-19. Measured with immunoSEQ multiplex PCR; TCRdb has only the in-frame clones, and not every one. The data contain about 190,000 clones, less than 90% of them singletons. Sequenced input: peripheral blood. All receptors come from a middle-aged woman with acute or convalescent COVID-19.

The rearrangement links TRBV11-3 to TRBJ1-2; 7 nucleotides line up with TRBD1. In germline, CDR1 is SGHNT, CDR2 YENEEA. The V gene end was trimmed by 2 bases and the J gene end by 8 bases; junction bases not matched to a gene: 17. The CDR3 length is 17 residues. The CDR3 sequence is CASSLHHLRQGRKGYTF. For the CDR3, the DNA is TGTGCCAGCAGCTTACACCATTTACGACAGGGACGGAAAGGCTACACCTTC. Full variable domain (outside the CDR3, taken from reference TRBV11-3 and TRBJ1-2): EAGVVQSPRYKIIEKKQPVAFWCNPISGHNTLYWYLQNLGQGPELLIRYENEEAVDDSQLPKDRFSAERLKGVDSTLKIQPAELGDSAVYLCASSLHHLRQGRKGYTFGSGTRLTVV.

The chain recombines TRBV7-6 with TRBJ1-1, with TRBD1 as a possible D gene (5 bases). CDR1 and CDR2 from the germline V gene are SGHVS and FNYEAQ. The CDR3 is 16 amino acids. Trimming took off 5 bases at V and 10 bases at J, with 26 bases between the two ends. This chain's CDR3 is CASSLTGVGQVVGAFF. Written as DNA, the CDR3 is TGTGCCAGCAGCCTAACGGGCGTGGGGCAGGTAGTGGGAGCTTTCTTT. The full variable domain, its missing parts supplied by reference TRBV7-6 and TRBJ1-1, is GAGVSQSPRYKVTKRGQDVALRCDPISGHVSLYWYRQALGQGPEFLTYFNYEAQQDKSGLPNDRFSAERPEGSISTLTIQRTEQRDSAMYRCASSLTGVGQVVGAFFGQGTRLTVV.

This clone showed up just once. This rearrangement joins TRBV28 to TRBJ1-1; D is possibly TRBD1 (5 bases). Germline V gives CDR1 MDHEN, CDR2 SYDVKM. CDR3 length: 14 amino acids. Trimming stripped 3 bases from V and 1 base from J, with 9 bases between. The CDR3 sequence: CASSFHDRNTEAFF. CDR3 sequence (DNA): TGTGCCAGCAGTTTTCACGACAGGAACACTGAAGCTTTCTTT.

The CDR3 nucleotides read TGTGCCAGCAGTTACTCGAGTGAGAGCTCCTACAATGAGCAGTTCTTC. Residues: CASSYSSESSYNEQFF. This sequence joins TRBV6-5 and TRBJ2-1, with D unclear. Trimming cost V 0 bases and J 0 bases, with 9 bases left between them. Germline CDR1 MNHEY, CDR2 SVGAGI. This CDR3 region has 16 residues.

The CDR3 loop reads CASSRDRGIVYGYTF. CDR3 DNA: TGTGCCAGCAGCCGGGACAGGGGGATAGTCTATGGCTACACCTTC. This chain uses TRBV7-2 with TRBJ1-2; 11 positions match TRBD1. V shed 5 bases, J shed 4 bases, and the junction held 6 bases outside the gene matches. The CDR3 sequence is 15 residues long. Looked up from germline, CDR1 is SGHTA and CDR2 is FQGNSA.

This sequence joins TRBV19 and TRBJ2-7; 13 bases are shared with TRBD2. The V segment lost 7 bases and the J segment 0 bases; nucleotides outside the gene matches: 3. Germline CDR1 and CDR2: LNHDA and SQIVND (reference sequence). The CDR3 totals 15 residues. Here the CDR3 reads CASTRTSGSSYEQYF. The DNA of the CDR3 is TGTGCCAGTACCAGGACTAGCGGGAGCTCCTACGAGCAGTACTTC.

V usage is TRBV30 and J usage is TRBJ2-7; 11 positions match TRBD2. The junction had 14 bases not matched to a gene; V was cut back by 5 bases and J by 2 bases. The CDR3 consists of 17 residues. Germline CDR1 and CDR2: GTSNPN and SVGIG (reference sequence). CDR3 nucleotide sequence: TGTGCCTGGTCCGCAGCATCAACTAGCGGGGGAACCTACGAGCAGTACTTC. It encodes CAWSAASTSGGTYEQYF.

V is TRBV28 and J is TRBJ2-3; D remains ambiguous. Germline V lookup: CDR1 MDHEN, CDR2 SYDVKM. CDR3 length equals 14 residues. The V end lost 1 base, the J end lost 2 bases, and 7 bases lay between the germline ends. The CDR3 nucleotides are TGTGCCAGCAGTTTATTGGCTCTCACAGATACGCAGTATTTT. It encodes CASSLLALTDTQYF. Using reference TRBV28 and TRBJ2-3 for the parts outside the CDR3, the full variable domain is DVKVTQSSRYLVKRTGEKVFLECVQDMDHENMFWYRQDPGLGLRLIYFSYDVKMKEKGDIPEGYSVSREKKERFSLILESASTNQTSMYLCASSLLALTDTQYFGPGTRLTVL.

The chain has TRBV28 and TRBJ1-2; 7 nucleotides align to TRBD1. Germline trimming cut 7 bases from V and 8 bases from J; bases unmatched to any gene: 10. There are 13 residues in the CDR3. Germline lookup yields CDR1 MDHEN and CDR2 SYDVKM. The CDR3 loop is CASTLDRVRGYTF. DNA for the CDR3: TGTGCCAGCACACTCGACAGGGTCCGGGGCTACACCTTC.

This rearrangement joins TRBV27 to TRBJ1-5, with a tentative D call TRBD1 (5 bases). The CDR3 has 14 residues. Per germline, CDR1 MNHEY and CDR2 SMNVEV (reference sequence). The germline V and J ends were trimmed by 2 bases and 7 bases, with 12 bases remaining between them. CDR3 residues: CASSLRRVGQPQHF. In DNA, the CDR3 is TGTGCCAGCAGTTTACGCAGGGTGGGGCAGCCCCAGCATTTT.

The chain combines TRBV10-1 with TRBJ2-5, with D tentatively TRBD2 (6 bases). Looked up from germline, CDR1 is WNHNN and CDR2 is SYGVQD (reference sequence). V lost 6 bases to trimming and J lost 3 bases, with 11 bases between them. CDR3 length equals 13 residues. The DNA of the CDR3 is TGCGCCAGCAGAGCGGACTACGAAGAGACCCAGTACTTC. Its translation is CASRADYEETQYF.

This chain links TRBV29-1 with TRBJ2-2, with TRBD2 matching 7 bases. Germline V CDR1 and CDR2: SQVTM, ANQGSEA. V lost 6 bases and J lost 6; bases outside the gene matches: 10. The CDR3 covers 14 residues. As DNA, the CDR3 is TGCAGCGTCGCGAGCGGGGTCGGTGCCGGGGAGCTGTTTTTT. Translating it yields CSVASGVGAGELFF.

The rearrangement uses TRBV11-2 and TRBJ1-1; possibly TRBD1 for D (6 bases). Trimming shortened V by 4 bases and J by 4 bases, and 13 bases separated the two germline ends. The CDR3 is 14 amino acids. The germline gives CDR1 SGHAT, CDR2 FQNNGV. This chain's CDR3 is CASSSPLGGTEAFF. CDR3 nucleotide sequence: TGTGCCAGCAGCTCACCCCTAGGGGGCACTGAAGCTTTCTTT.

The CDR3 loop reads CASSPPGLAVGELFF. The CDR3 DNA sequence: TGTGCCAGCTCACCCCCGGGACTAGCGGTCGGGGAGCTGTTTTTT. The chain is built from TRBV18 and TRBJ2-2; 11 bases agree with TRBD2. With V trimmed by 3 bases and J by 7 bases, 4 bases remained unmatched. The CDR3 covers 15 residues. Germline CDR1 is KGHSH and CDR2 is LQKENI.

This chain joins TRBV3-1 (or the pseudogene TRBV3-2) and TRBJ1-1; 11 bases agree with TRBD1. V lost 5 bases to trimming and J lost 11 bases; unmatched junction nucleotides: 10. Germline CDR1 and CDR2: LGHDT and YNNKEL (reference sequence). The CDR3 totals 14 residues. In DNA form, the CDR3 reads TGTGCCAGCAGCTGGACAGGGGGCGCAGCCTGGGCTTTCTTT. It codes for CASSWTGGAAWAFF.

This clone was recorded once. V usage is TRBV11-2 and J usage is TRBJ1-6; TRBD1 aligns across 7 bases. CDR1 SGHAT and CDR2 FQNNGV come from the germline V gene. The V segment lost 0 bases and the J segment 9 bases; nucleotides outside the gene matches: 2. CDR3 size: 14 residues. The CDR3 sequence is CASSLDDRVSPLHF. For the CDR3, the DNA is TGTGCCAGCAGCTTAGACGACAGGGTTTCACCCCTCCACTTT.

The J gene is TRBJ1-2, the V gene TRBV4-1; D unclear. The germline V and J ends were trimmed by 5 bases and 0 bases, with 10 bases remaining between them. The CDR3 has 14 amino acids. Germline V gives CDR1 MGHRA, CDR2 YSYEKL. CDR3 in amino acids: CASSVSSANYGYTF. The CDR3 nucleotides read TGCGCCAGCAGCGTCAGTAGCGCTAACTATGGCTACACCTTC.

The chain uses TRBV9 and TRBJ2-7; 10 bases are shared with TRBD1. CDR1 and CDR2 (germline): SGDLS, YYNGEE. Trimming at V came to 2 bases and at J to 5 bases, leaving 7 bases not matched to a gene. The CDR3 totals 15 residues. The CDR3 spells CASSVTGTGVDEQYF. The CDR3 DNA reads TGTGCCAGCAGCGTGACAGGGACAGGGGTAGACGAGCAGTACTTC.

This clone has only one observation. This rearrangement joins TRBV29-1 to TRBJ1-4; TRBD1 might be the D (6 bases). CDR1 and CDR2 from the germline V gene are SQVTM and ANQGSEA. This CDR3 spans 13 amino acids. Trimming left V 7 bases short and J 5 bases short, with 14 bases between. The CDR3 bases are TGCAGCGCCGCCGGGGGGCCGAATGAAAAACTGTTTTTT. Protein: CSAAGGPNEKLFF.

This chain joins TRBV7-2 and TRBJ1-6, with TRBD1 as a possible D gene (5 bases). Trimming took off 5 bases at V and 6 bases at J, with 17 bases between the two ends. Germline V gene lookup returns CDR1 SGHTA and CDR2 FQGNSA. The CDR3 runs to 16 residues. This CDR3 reads CASSLKFGGLNSPLHF. CDR3 nucleotide sequence: TGTGCCAGCAGCCTCAAATTTGGGGGACTTAATTCACCCCTCCACTTT.